This T cell receptor beta chain originates from a study of beta chain features in type 1 diabetes. Every isolated RNA sample was fully reverse transcribed, so sequencing captured expressed TCRB transcripts. This table comes from immunoSEQ multiplex PCR, and its TCRdb copy is limited to in-frame clones, with some not included. The table shows some 290,000 clones, with roughly an eighth occurring only once. Each sorted fraction was over 95% pure. This clone was seen a handful of times. Its antigen is currently unknown. Study results and caveats: People with Type 1 diabetes carried modestly yet significantly shorter TCRB CDR3s in all four CD4+ subsets.

CDR1 MDHEN and CDR2 SYDVKM come from the germline V gene. V lost 4 bases, J lost 5 bases, and 14 bases lay in between. CDR3 length equals 14 residues. The sample consisted of naive CD4+ T cells from blood. This chain links TRBV28 with TRBJ2-5; tentative D call: TRBD2 (5 bases). The clonotype was recovered from a man younger than 40 with type 1 diabetes. The DNA of the CDR3 is TGTGCCAGCAGTTCGGGGTTGGGATGGGAGACCCAGTACTTC. Residues: CASSSGLGWETQYF.